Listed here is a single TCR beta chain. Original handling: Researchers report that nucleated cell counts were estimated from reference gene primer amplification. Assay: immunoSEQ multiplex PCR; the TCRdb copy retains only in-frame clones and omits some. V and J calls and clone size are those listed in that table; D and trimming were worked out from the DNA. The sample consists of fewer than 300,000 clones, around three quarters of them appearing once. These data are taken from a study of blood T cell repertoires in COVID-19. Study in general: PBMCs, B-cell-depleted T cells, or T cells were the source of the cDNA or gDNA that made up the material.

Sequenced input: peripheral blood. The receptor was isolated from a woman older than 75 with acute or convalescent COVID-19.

The DNA for the CDR3 is TGTGCCAGCAGTTACTCAAGGGACAGTCCCTACGAGCAGTACTTC. Its translation: CASSYSRDSPYEQYF. V is TRBV6-6 and J is TRBJ2-7; 7 positions agree with TRBD1. The germline CDR1 and CDR2 sequences are MNHNY and SVGAGI (reference sequence). The V gene end was trimmed by 0 bases and the J gene end by 2 bases; junction bases not matched to a gene: 4. The CDR3 totals 15 residues.